This T cell receptor (beta chain) came from a study of blood T cell repertoires in COVID-19. As for the study in general: The cDNA or gDNA used as material had been derived from T cells, B-cell-depleted T cells, or PBMCs.

Trimming shortened V by 3 bases and J by 1 base, and 9 bases separated the two germline ends. Germline-derived CDR1 and CDR2 are MDHEN and SYDVKM. The CDR3 contains 14 residues. As processed by the authors: Estimation of nucleated cell counts was performed using reference gene primer amplification. Only in-frame clones appear in the TCRdb table, and some are missing; sequencing was by immunoSEQ multiplex PCR. V and J calls and clone size are those listed in that table; D and trimming were worked out from the DNA. The sample carries 200,000 to 300,000 clones, 70% to 90% recorded once. The chain carries TRBV28 and TRBJ1-2; D ambiguous. The sample was peripheral blood. This TCR was sampled from a woman aged 40-49 years with acute or convalescent COVID-19. The CDR3 bases are TGTGCCAGCAGTTTCCCACAGCTTAACTATGGCTACACCTTC. It translates to CASSFPQLNYGYTF.